This note documents a single T cell receptor beta chain sequence. The count of this clone is one. Its binding antigen is unknown. No base quality information exists; no much larger clone differs at one position. The data originate from a study of OX40 agonist ivuxolimab in advanced cancers. For the wider study: The costimulatory receptor OX40 (CD134) was targeted by ivuxolimab, a fully human IgG2 agonistic monoclonal antibody. Partial responses were achieved by three dose-escalation patients, of whom one had hepatocellular carcinoma and two had cutaneous melanoma. Prior anti-PD-1, anti-PD-L1 or anti-CTLA-4 therapy was permitted, and checkpoint inhibitors had been received by under 50% of dose-escalation patients. The dose-escalation cohort was around 84% male with a mean age of around 62 years, ranging from roughly 23 to 80. Peripheral TCRbeta sequencing was intended to test whether TCR sequence diversity was altered and clonal T-cell expansion was caused by ivuxolimab. Intravenous ivuxolimab was administered to patients every 2 weeks at six dose levels: 0.01, 0.1, 0.3, 1.5, 3 and 10 mg/kg. Among the approximately 54 dose-escalation patients, about 19 had hepatocellular carcinoma, 15 or so melanoma, 9 renal cell carcinoma and 9 head and neck cancer. The paper describes the monotherapy dose-escalation part (N of about 52 patients) of the phase I trial of ivuxolimab.

Spanning cysteine to phenylalanine, the CDR3 consists of 16 amino acids. Only the CDR3 region is kept as DNA, spanning 48 bases read in frame from base 1. For CDR1 and CDR2, the germline V gene lists SGHAT and FQNNGV. A distance of 14 bases separates the germline ends of V and J, which lose 1 base and 2 bases respectively. The full study reports these points: Antigen specificity was not determined for the clonally expanded peripheral T cells. After ivuxolimab, more expanded clones were found on average in CD8+ T cells than in CD4+ T cells. In partial responders in the 0.1-3.0 mg/kg groups, normalized peripheral clonal expansion was found to be among the lowest, especially among CD8+ T cells. Low levels of normalized T-cell clonal expansion were also seen in some patients who did not respond. At doses of 0.1 to 3.0 mg/kg, clonal expansion of both CD4+ and CD8+ blood T cells was observed from baseline to week 6.

The trial excluded patients who had a history of autoimmune disease or were on systemic immunosuppression. Peripheral blood for TCR sequencing was collected from all dose cohorts at baseline, on cycle 4 day 1, and on cycle 7 day 1. Samples came from an open-label, multicenter, first-in-human phase I dose-escalation trial of ivuxolimab. Adults with locally advanced or metastatic melanoma, renal cell, hepatocellular, or head and neck squamous cell carcinoma were enrolled in the trial. Before TCR sequencing, CD4+ T cells and CD8+ T cells from peripheral blood were sorted into separate populations. Genomic DNA was extracted from sorted cells for sequencing of the TCRbeta CDR3 region. TCRbeta CDR3 regions were sequenced using the immunoSEQ Assay. TCRdb stores this immuneACCESS table with in-frame sequences only. Part of the clones is absent; in the studies checked, under half of the shortfall reflects unresolved V genes, and no reason is known for the rest. Across this sample there are tens of thousands of clones, with roughly 89% seen only once. The leading ten clones occupy 12% of the sample.

The chain is encoded by TRBV11-2 joined to TRBJ2-5; TRBD1 is a weak D gene call, 6 bases matching. The specimen was CD4+ or CD8+ T cells sorted from blood, collected in a trial of the OX40 agonist ivuxolimab. The clonotype comes from an adult with an advanced solid tumor such as melanoma, head and neck, liver or kidney cancer. In nucleotide form, the sequence is TGTGCCAGCAGCTTAGGGTACCGGGACATTCAAGAGACCCAGTACTTC. It specifies CASSLGYRDIQETQYF.